This TCR beta chain comes out of a study of shared clonotypes between healthy human individuals. An even split of each subset's genomic DNA across several immunoSEQ plates was performed. The method was immunoSEQ multiplex PCR; TCRdb's version includes in-frame clones alone and lacks a portion of them. Of around 450,000 clones detected, around 75% appear once; the ten largest clones hold over 10%. This clone has a single count. The antigen remains unidentified. One junction end disagrees with the germline gene, perhaps due to a read error. This CDR3 region has 13 residues. The germline V gene encodes CDR1 SGHKS and CDR2 YYEKEE (reference sequence). Roughly 81 million PBMCs per unsorted sample were used for genomic DNA. Whole-study findings and limits: Among donors, the sharing of clonotypes was expected to be influenced by sequencing depth.

Sequencing input: PBMCs. The chain couples TRBV5-5 to TRBJ2-7; a possible D gene is TRBD1 (6 bases). The receptor's source is a woman in her thirties or forties in good health. Some clones in this sample may be carry-over from other donors' samples. The CDR3 region has the DNA TGTGCCAGCAACTTGGGGGCAGCGTACGAGCAGTACTTC. It codes for CASNLGAAYEQYF.